This passage covers 18 T cell receptor beta chains from one sample sequenced in a study of cytomegalovirus exposure and HLA in healthy donors. Amplification used 60 Vbeta primers and 13 Jbeta primers. Profiled with immunoSEQ multiplex PCR; TCRdb holds only in-frame clones, not every one. The sample contains roughly 130,000 clones, 61% of which appear only once. Sequenced material: PBMCs. Receptor source: a male donor in good health and CMV-seronegative.

The chain joins TRBV13 to TRBJ1-1; TRBD1 matches 8 bases. CDR3 length equals 16 residues. Germline CDR1 is PRHDT and CDR2 is FYEKMQ (reference sequence). The V gene end was trimmed by 1 base and the J gene end by 5 bases; junction bases not matched to a gene: 9. The CDR3 region has the DNA TGTGCCAGCAGCTTAGCGGCAGGGGGCCGTTATACTGAAGCTTTCTTT. It specifies CASSLAAGGRYTEAFF.

CDR3 in amino acids: CASSQDWTDGYTF. The DNA of the CDR3 is TGCGCCAGCAGCCAAGATTGGACTGATGGCTACACCTTC. The chain uses TRBV4-1 and TRBJ1-2; D is uncertain. Germline CDR1 is MGHRA and CDR2 is YSYEKL. With 0 bases removed from V and 6 bases from J, the gap between germline ends came to 8 bases. The CDR3 consists of 13 residues.

In this sample, this clone turned up once. The CDR3 here is CASSLRTGELFF. The CDR3, as DNA: TGTGCCAGCAGTCTCCGTACCGGGGAGCTGTTTTTT. V gene TRBV28 combines with J gene TRBJ2-2; no reliable D call. Trimming took 5 bases from V and 5 from J, leaving 6 bases between them. Germline loops: CDR1 MDHEN, CDR2 SYDVKM. The CDR3 length is 12 residues.

V gene TRBV10-1 combines with J gene TRBJ2-1; TRBD1 agrees at 10 bases. The CDR3 totals 18 residues. Losses at the gene ends were 3 bases for V and 4 bases for J; bases not matched to a gene: 12. CDR1 WNHNN and CDR2 SYGVQD come from the germline V gene (reference sequence). CDR3 in amino acids: CASSEGTGAYDGYNEQFF. CDR3 bases: TGCGCCAGCAGTGAAGGGACAGGGGCGTATGATGGGTACAATGAGCAGTTCTTC.

The J gene is TRBJ1-2, the V gene TRBV6-5; 7 bases are shared with TRBD1. V shed 2 bases, J shed 4 bases, and the junction held 4 bases outside the gene matches. CDR3 length: 14 amino acids. The germline CDR1 and CDR2 sequences are MNHEY and SVGAGI. The CDR3 spells CASSYQGQAYGYTF. Written as DNA, the CDR3 is TGTGCCAGCAGTTACCAAGGACAGGCCTATGGCTACACCTTC.

The rearrangement uses TRBV19 and TRBJ1-4, with TRBD1 identical over 9 bases. Germline values: CDR1 LNHDA, CDR2 SQIVND (reference sequence). This CDR3 region has 15 residues. Trimming removed 4 bases from V and 8 bases from J; junction bases left unmatched: 8. The CDR3 bases are TGTGCCAGTAGTACCCGGACAGGGGAAGTCGAAAAACTGTTTTTT. Its protein is CASSTRTGEVEKLFF.

The CDR3 region is CAVTGHPISRNIQYF. The CDR3, as DNA: TGTGCCGTCACAGGTCATCCCATCTCAAGGAACATTCAGTACTTC. V and J are TRBV30 and TRBJ2-4; TRBD1 might be the D (5 bases). The germline V gene encodes CDR1 GTSNPN and CDR2 SVGIG (reference sequence). With 8 bases removed from V and 7 bases from J, the gap between germline ends came to 24 bases. CDR3 length: 15 amino acids.

J is TRBJ2-7 and V is TRBV5-1, with D possibly being TRBD2 (5 bases). CDR1 is SGHRS and CDR2 is YFSETQ in the germline V gene. V was cut by 4 bases and J by 2 bases, with 13 bases left in between. The CDR3 runs 14 residues. CDR3 nucleotide sequence: TGCGCCAGCAGCCCCCCGGGGTCTACCTACGAGCAGTACTTC. Its protein is CASSPPGSTYEQYF.

The V gene is TRBV13, the J gene TRBJ2-3; 8 bases agree with TRBD2. The CDR3 is 17 amino acids. Germline lookup yields CDR1 PRHDT and CDR2 FYEKMQ (reference sequence). The junction had 16 bases not matched to a gene; V was cut back by 5 bases and J by 6 bases. For the CDR3, the DNA is TGTGCCAGCAGCCAACCGCGACGGGGGGGCCGGGCGGATACGCAGTATTTT. Translated, it gives CASSQPRRGGRADTQYF.

In nucleotides, the CDR3 is TGCGCCAGCAGCCGCACGATAATAGAGGCATACAACACTGAAGCTTTCTTT. Translated: CASSRTIIEAYNTEAFF. The gene calls are TRBV4-3 and TRBJ1-1; no clear D gene. Germline V gene lookup returns CDR1 LGHNA and CDR2 YSLEER. This CDR3 has 17 amino acids. The V end lost 4 bases, the J end lost 2 bases, and 20 bases lay between the germline ends.

The chain recombines TRBV4-3 with TRBJ1-6; the D is unclear. Germline CDR1 and CDR2: LGHNA and YSLEER. V lost 4 bases, J lost 3 bases, and 13 bases lay in between. CDR3 length: 16 residues. CDR3 sequence: CASSRQESVYNSPLHF. In DNA, the CDR3 is TGCGCCAGCAGCCGACAAGAGTCCGTCTATAATTCACCCCTCCACTTT.

CDR3 nucleotides: TGTGCCAGTAGCCTCCTTCGAGCCGAGGGGGAAGGGTCACCCCTCCACTTT. Translated, it gives CASSLLRAEGEGSPLHF. The chain is built from TRBV19 and TRBJ1-6; possible D gene TRBD1, 6 bases. Deletions cut 6 bases from V and 10 bases from J, with 25 bases between. CDR3 size: 17 residues. Germline CDR1 LNHDA, CDR2 SQIVND (reference sequence).

The V gene is TRBV5-1, the J gene TRBJ2-3; tentative D call: TRBD2 (6 bases). Germline CDR1 SGHRS, CDR2 YFSETQ. CDR3 length equals 14 residues. V lost 6 bases to trimming and J lost 2 bases, with 13 bases between them. CDR3 sequence (DNA): TGCGCCAGCAATGCGGGATTCTCCACAGATACGCAGTATTTT. This translates into CASNAGFSTDTQYF.

The chain employs TRBV4-1 and TRBJ2-2; D possibly corresponds to TRBD2 (6 bases). The V end was cut by 3 bases, the J end by 5 bases, with 10 bases between. This CDR3 is built from 14 residues. Looked up from germline, CDR1 is MGHRA and CDR2 is YSYEKL. CDR3 sequence: CASSHLEGTGELFF. The CDR3 nucleotides read TGCGCCAGCAGCCACTTGGAGGGAACCGGGGAGCTGTTTTTT.

CDR3 residues: CAWGGSNQPQHF. Written as DNA, the CDR3 is TGTGCCTGGGGCGGGTCCAATCAGCCCCAGCATTTT. J is TRBJ1-5 and V is TRBV30, with no clear D. V lost 5 bases and J 3 bases, leaving 8 bases between the germline ends. This CDR3 is 12 amino acids long. Per the germline V gene, CDR1 is GTSNPN and CDR2 is SVGIG (reference sequence).

This sequence joins TRBV7-8 and TRBJ1-1; no clear D gene. Germline V gene sequence: CDR1 SGHVS, CDR2 FQNEAQ. CDR3 length equals 12 residues. The germline V and J ends were trimmed by 2 bases and 6 bases, with 7 bases remaining between them. The CDR3 DNA is TGTGCCAGCAGCTTACTGGCATCTGAAGCTTTCTTT. Protein sequence: CASSLLASEAFF.

The sample holds a few counts of this clone. The chain employs TRBV7-6 and TRBJ1-5, with TRBD1 matching over 10 bases. The CDR3 contains 17 residues. Trimming cost V 1 base and J 0 bases; bases outside gene matches: 3. Per germline, CDR1 SGHVS and CDR2 FNYEAQ. The CDR3 DNA reads TGTGCCAGCAGCTTAGAAGGGACAGGGGCTAGCAATCAGCCCCAGCATTTT. It encodes CASSLEGTGASNQPQHF.

This clone has more than one count but fewer than ten. This chain joins TRBV5-6 and TRBJ1-1; tentatively, D is TRBD1 (5 bases). V was cut by 2 bases and J by 0 bases, with 8 bases left in between. The CDR3 length is 14 residues. CDR1 is SGHDT, CDR2 YYEEEE, per germline. CDR3 nucleotides: TGTGCCAGCAGCTTACTCAGGGTGAACACTGAAGCTTTCTTT. Translated: CASSLLRVNTEAFF.